These 32 T cell receptor beta chains originate from one sample sequenced in a study of human T cells and chemical hapten exposure. TCRdb fed the RACE reads into MiXCR, producing one record per CDR3 protein. The sample yields approximately 370,000 distinct CDR3 sequences, roughly 6% seen once. The time point denotes: pre-sensitization, week 0. Indicated treatment: therapeutic diphenylcyclopropenone sensitization with weekly scalp DPC. The sample was whole blood, taken in connection with sensitization to the hapten diphenylcyclopropenone (DPC). The receptor set was obtained from a woman aged 18-35 years with alopecia areata. Some clones in this sample may be carry-over from other donors' samples.

This chain links TRBV12-3 or TRBV12-4 with TRBJ2-3, with a possible D match to TRBD1 (5 bases). This CDR3 comprises 14 residues. V was cut by 7 bases and J by 1 base, with 12 bases left in between. CDR3 DNA: TGTGCCAGCACGACAGCCGATGGCACAGATACGCAGTATTTT. Translated: CASTTADGTDTQYF.

This clonotype was seen more than once but under ten times. The chain uses TRBV6-5 and TRBJ1-4; D possibly corresponds to TRBD1 (5 bases). Trimming pared 8 bases from V and 6 bases from J, leaving 13 bases between. The CDR3 contains 13 residues. The V gene's germline CDR1 is MNHEY and CDR2 SVGAGI. CDR3 in DNA: TGTGCCAGCCTGGGGCAGGGAGATGAAAAACTGTTTTTT. Translation gives CASLGQGDEKLFF.

This chain links TRBV12-3 or TRBV12-4 with TRBJ2-2; D call uncertain. Trimming shortened V by 8 bases and J by 5 bases, and 9 bases separated the two germline ends. CDR3 length equals 12 residues. The CDR3 reads CASFTETGELFF. CDR3 in DNA: TGTGCCAGCTTTACAGAGACCGGGGAGCTGTTTTTT.

This rearrangement joins TRBV13 to TRBJ2-7; 9 nucleotides agree with TRBD1. V lost 2 bases, J lost 4 bases, and 6 bases stayed unmatched. Germline assignment: CDR1 PRHDT and CDR2 FYEKMQ (reference sequence). This CDR3 has 15 residues. CDR3 sequence reads: CASSLQRQGVYEQYF. CDR3 DNA: TGTGCCAGCAGCTTACAACGACAGGGGGTTTACGAGCAGTACTTC.

A few counts support this clonotype. The chain is built from TRBV2 and TRBJ1-2, with 10 bases that match TRBD1. V shed 4 bases and J 5 bases; nucleotides not matched to a gene: 4. This CDR3 is built from 14 residues. CDR1 is SNHLY and CDR2 is FYNNEI in the germline V gene. Written as DNA, the CDR3 is TGTGCCAGCAGTGTGACAGGGGGCTGGTATGGCTACACCTTC. Amino acid sequence: CASSVTGGWYGYTF.

Many counts were recorded for this clonotype. J is TRBJ2-7 and V is TRBV6-1; no reliable D call. The germline V gene has CDR1 MNHNS and CDR2 SASEGT. This CDR3 comprises 13 residues. The V gene lost 0 bases and the J gene lost 3 bases, with 6 bases spanning the gap. The CDR3, as DNA: TGTGCCAGCAGTGAAGCGGACGGCTACGAGCAGTACTTC. Translated: CASSEADGYEQYF.

This clonotype was seen a few times. Its ends do not fully match the called genes, so a read error is possible. This chain links TRBV11-1 with TRBJ2-7; weak D call: TRBD2 (5 bases). This CDR3 region has 13 residues. Germline V CDR1 and CDR2: SGHAT, FQDESV (reference sequence). The CDR3 region is CASSLALYEESYF. The CDR3 bases are TGTGCTAGCAGCTTAGCGCTTTACGAGGAGTCGTACTTC. The full variable domain, rest sourced from reference TRBV11-1 and TRBJ2-7, is EAEVAQSPRYKITEKSQAVAFWCDPISGHATLYWYRQILGQGPELLVQFQDESVVDDSQLPKDRFSAERLKGVDSTLKIQPAELGDSAMYLCASSLALYEESYFGPGTRLTVT.

In this sample, this clonotype turned up many times. The V and J genes are TRBV27 and TRBJ2-6; the D gene is possibly TRBD2 (7 bases). Germline V gene lookup returns CDR1 MNHEY and CDR2 SMNVEV (reference sequence). Trimming shortened V by 8 bases and J by 0 bases, and 14 bases separated the two germline ends. The CDR3 loop spans 16 amino acids. CDR3 residues: CASGGASYSGANVLTF. The CDR3 nucleotides read TGTGCCAGCGGGGGGGCCTCTTACTCTGGGGCCAACGTCCTGACTTTC.

This clonotype was detected ten times or more. The V gene is TRBV29-1, the J gene TRBJ1-2; 7 nucleotides agree with TRBD1. With 1 base clipped from V and 4 bases from J, the junction kept 3 bases outside the gene matches. The CDR3 runs to 13 residues. Germline V lookup: CDR1 SQVTM, CDR2 ANQGSEA. CDR3 region: CSVEGQGSYGYTF. For the CDR3, the DNA is TGCAGCGTTGAAGGACAGGGTAGCTATGGCTACACCTTC.

V and J are TRBV4-3 and TRBJ1-2; D is perhaps TRBD1 (5 bases). The CDR3 loop spans 19 amino acids. The ends were cut back, 1 base at V and 0 bases at J, with 21 bases in the middle. Germline CDR1 is LGHNA and CDR2 is YSLEER. The CDR3: CASSQGPPRQLPANYGYTF. The CDR3 coding sequence is TGCGCCAGCAGCCAAGGTCCCCCTAGACAGCTACCAGCTAACTATGGCTACACCTTC.

J is TRBJ1-4 and V is TRBV7-9, with D unclear. This CDR3 has 14 amino acids. Trimming shortened V by 5 bases and J by 6 bases, and 13 bases separated the two germline ends. Per germline, CDR1 SEHNR and CDR2 FQNEAQ (reference sequence). CDR3 region: CASSHSRDDEKLFF. CDR3 in DNA: TGTGCCAGCAGCCACTCACGGGATGATGAAAAACTGTTTTTT.

There are many counts of this clonotype. The chain combines TRBV5-5 with TRBJ2-3, with D perhaps matching TRBD1 (5 bases). V was trimmed by 0 bases and J by 4 bases, leaving 18 bases between them. This CDR3 is built from 17 residues. Per germline, CDR1 SGHKS and CDR2 YYEKEE (reference sequence). The CDR3 loop reads CASSLVLVQEQADTQYF. In nucleotides, the CDR3 is TGTGCCAGCAGCTTGGTCCTTGTCCAGGAACAGGCAGATACGCAGTATTTT. Combining the CDR3 with reference TRBV5-5 and TRBJ2-3 gives the whole variable domain DAGVTQSPTHLIKTRGQQVTLRCSPISGHKSVSWYQQVLGQGPQFIFQYYEKEERGRGNFPDRFSARQFPNYSSELNVNALLLGDSALYLCASSLVLVQEQADTQYFGPGTRLTVL.

The V and J genes are TRBV24-1 and TRBJ2-3; maybe TRBD2 (5 bases). CDR3 length equals 13 residues. V was shortened by 4 bases and J by 6 bases, with 10 bases between the two germline ends. Germline assignment: CDR1 KGHDR and CDR2 SFDVKD. CDR3 coding DNA: TGTGCCACCAGTGACCCACTAGAGGATACGCAGTATTTT. Translating it yields CATSDPLEDTQYF.

Only a few counts were recorded for this clonotype. V and J are TRBV20-1 and TRBJ1-5; D perhaps matches TRBD1 (5 bases). This CDR3 comprises 13 residues. V was clipped by 6 bases and J by 4 bases, with 13 bases between them. CDR1 and CDR2 from the germline V gene are DFQATT and SNEGSKA (reference sequence). The DNA of the CDR3 is TGCAGTGCCAGACAGATGCTAAATCAGCCCCAGCATTTT. It specifies CSARQMLNQPQHF.

The chain couples TRBV6-5 to TRBJ2-7; 7 bases fit TRBD1. The CDR3 runs to 14 residues. CDR1 MNHEY and CDR2 SVGAGI come from the germline V gene. V was clipped by 6 bases and J by 3 bases; unmatched bases: 8. CDR3 residues: CASRGTERDYEQYF. DNA of the CDR3: TGTGCCAGCAGAGGGACAGAGAGAGACTACGAGCAGTACTTC.

This clonotype came up many times. The chain links TRBV7-2 to TRBJ2-5; D is undetermined. The V gene's germline CDR1 is SGHTA and CDR2 FQGNSA. The CDR3 is 13 amino acids. The V end was cut by 1 base, the J end by 1 base, with 4 bases between. DNA of the CDR3: TGTGCCAGCAGCTTAGAACTCCAAGAGACCCAGTACTTC. Its protein is CASSLELQETQYF.

This clonotype was counted at least ten times. The rearrangement joins TRBV7-8 to TRBJ1-1; the D gene is possibly TRBD1 (5 bases). V lost 5 bases to trimming and J lost 4 bases, with 14 bases between them. The CDR3 consists of 14 residues. Germline CDR1 reads SGHVS; CDR2 reads FQNEAQ. The CDR3 sequence: CASSVQGSGTEAFF. The CDR3 DNA follows: TGTGCCAGCAGCGTGCAGGGCAGCGGCACTGAAGCTTTCTTT.

This clonotype was recorded at least ten times. The rearrangement uses TRBV12-3 or TRBV12-4 and TRBJ1-2; D unresolved. The V end lost 2 bases, the J end lost 0 bases, and 4 bases lay between the germline ends. The CDR3 is 13 residues long. As DNA, the CDR3 is TGTGCCAGCAGTTTAAGTTCTAACTATGGCTACACCTTC. Translation gives CASSLSSNYGYTF.

The chain links TRBV6-1 to TRBJ2-7; no definite D call. The V end was cut by 8 bases, the J end by 1 base, with 9 bases between. Germline V CDR1 and CDR2: MNHNS, SASEGT. The CDR3 covers 12 residues. The CDR3 coding sequence is TGTGCCAGCGTTGGCGATTCCTACGAGCAGTACTTC. Residues: CASVGDSYEQYF.

This clonotype was picked up a small number of times. CDR3 protein: CSARDPLAGTYNEQFF. CDR3 coding DNA: TGCAGTGCTAGAGATCCCCTAGCGGGGACTTACAATGAGCAGTTCTTC. The chain couples TRBV20-1 to TRBJ2-1; 9 bases map to TRBD2. Trimming removed 0 bases from V and 4 bases from J; junction bases left unmatched: 7. In germline, CDR1 is DFQATT, CDR2 SNEGSKA (reference sequence). CDR3 length equals 16 residues.

This clonotype was seen at least ten times. V gene TRBV6-5 combines with J gene TRBJ2-7; D is uncertain. The V gene lost 2 bases and the J gene lost 2 bases, with 7 bases spanning the gap. Germline CDR1 and CDR2: MNHEY and SVGAGI. The CDR3 consists of 13 residues. CDR3 nucleotide sequence: TGTGCCAGCAGTTACGGTCAGCCCTACGAGCAGTACTTC. Translating it yields CASSYGQPYEQYF.

This chain uses TRBV18 with TRBJ2-7; TRBD1 matches 8 bases. Germline V CDR1 and CDR2: KGHSH, LQKENI. The junction had 9 bases not matched to a gene; V was cut back by 4 bases and J by 4 bases. The CDR3 runs 15 residues. CDR3 coding DNA: TGTGCCAGCTCACTCAGACAGGGGATGGGTTACGAGCAGTACTTC. Encoded protein: CASSLRQGMGYEQYF.

The rearrangement links TRBV20-1 to TRBJ1-6; unclear D gene. Germline loops: CDR1 DFQATT, CDR2 SNEGSKA (reference sequence). CDR3 size: 15 residues. V shed 1 base and J shed 5 bases, with 12 bases lying between them. The CDR3 region has the DNA TGCAGTGCTAGAGTAAGGACGACGGATAATTCACCCCTCCACTTT. This encodes CSARVRTTDNSPLHF.

This clonotype appeared many times. The V and J genes are TRBV2 and TRBJ2-2; D is perhaps TRBD1 or TRBD2 (5 bases each). CDR1 and CDR2 from the germline V gene are SNHLY and FYNNEI. The CDR3 has 15 residues. Between the trimmed V and J ends, which lost 6 bases and 7 bases, there was a span of 18 bases. In DNA, the CDR3 is TGTGCCAGCAGATGGGGGTCCCTGAGAGTCGGGGAGCTGTTTTTT. Amino acids: CASRWGSLRVGELFF.

There are a few counts of this clonotype. For the CDR3, the DNA is TGTGCCAGCAGCTTGGCAGGGGTATTGAATTCACCCCTCCACTTT. It specifies CASSLAGVLNSPLHF. The J gene is TRBJ1-6, the V gene TRBV5-4; maybe TRBD1 (6 bases). The V gene's germline CDR1 is SGHNT and CDR2 YYREEE (reference sequence). The CDR3 runs to 15 residues. V lost 0 bases, J lost 7 bases, and 11 bases lay in between.

The CDR3 DNA sequence: TGTGCCAGCAGCTCGGACAGGGACCCCGGGAATGAGCAGTTCTTC. It encodes CASSSDRDPGNEQFF. The chain has TRBV7-2 and TRBJ2-1; the match to TRBD1 covers 8 bases. This CDR3 contains 15 residues. Germline V gene data show CDR1 as SGHTA and CDR2 as FQGNSA. V dropped 4 bases and J dropped 7; count of bases not matched to a gene: 9.

Concerning this clonotype: A much larger clone differs by one base, so this may be a read error. The CDR3 protein is CASSPGLYSPLPF. CDR3 DNA: TGTGCCAGCAGTCCCGGACTCTATTCACCCCTCCCCTTT. This chain links TRBV6-5 with TRBJ1-6; D gene ambiguous. The germline V gene has CDR1 MNHEY and CDR2 SVGAGI. This CDR3 is 13 amino acids long.

This clonotype was seen a few times. The rearrangement uses TRBV6-2 or TRBV6-3 and TRBJ2-7; 15 nucleotides match TRBD2. The germline gives CDR1 MNHEY, CDR2 SVGEGT. This CDR3 is 16 amino acids long. Trimming at V came to 4 bases and at J to 7 bases, leaving 8 bases not matched to a gene. The CDR3 reads CASSSPGLAGGEEQYF. In DNA form, the CDR3 reads TGTGCCAGCAGTTCACCGGGACTAGCGGGGGGTGAGGAGCAGTACTTC.

The rearrangement uses TRBV6-5 and TRBJ2-7, with TRBD2 as a possible D gene (7 bases). The length of the CDR3 is 14 residues. Germline values: CDR1 MNHEY, CDR2 SVGAGI. Trimming left V 4 bases short and J 3 bases short, with 13 bases between. The CDR3 protein is CASSLAGEGYEQYF. The CDR3 DNA sequence: TGTGCCAGCAGTTTGGCAGGGGAGGGCTACGAGCAGTACTTC.

Only a few counts were recorded for this clonotype. The chain joins TRBV7-2 to TRBJ2-3; D is uncertain. Germline V gene lookup returns CDR1 SGHTA and CDR2 FQGNSA. The CDR3 is 16 amino acids. V was clipped by 3 bases and J by 2 bases, with 15 bases between them. In DNA form, the CDR3 reads TGTGCCAGCAGCTTTGGCGTTCCTACCCTCACAGATACGCAGTATTTT. Its translation is CASSFGVPTLTDTQYF.

This clonotype appeared many times. The rearrangement joins TRBV7-8 to TRBJ2-5; D is perhaps TRBD2 (5 bases). CDR1 SGHVS and CDR2 FQNEAQ come from the germline V gene. The length of the CDR3 is 14 residues. Trimming left V 0 bases short and J 5 bases short, with 10 bases between. CDR3 sequence (DNA): TGTGCCAGCAGCTTAGCCGGAGGCGAGGAGACCCAGTACTTC. Amino acid sequence: CASSLAGGEETQYF.

This clonotype was seen more than once but under ten times. This chain connects TRBV6-5 to TRBJ1-3; possibly TRBD1 for D (5 bases). Trimming shortened V by 5 bases and J by 3 bases, and 14 bases separated the two germline ends. The CDR3 spans 15 residues. CDR1 MNHEY and CDR2 SVGAGI come from the germline V gene. CDR3 region: CASSNQGAFGNTIYF. CDR3 nucleotides: TGTGCCAGCAGTAACCAAGGGGCTTTTGGAAACACCATATATTTT.